This TCR beta chain comes out of a study of CD8+CD57+ T cells in acquired aplastic anemia. Patients chosen for sequencing had shown CD8+CD57+ cell expansion by flow cytometry. This clonotype was recorded many times. TCR beta VDJ and CDR3 were profiled, and genomic DNA was the template. TCRdb re-derived calls from the reads in MiXCR, one entry per CDR3 protein. The sample has roughly 250,000 distinct CDR3 sequences, roughly 80% seen once; the top ten hold about two fifths. This TCR derives from a human donor with aplastic anemia. Sample: sorted CD4+, CD8+, or CD8+CD57+ T cells (not recorded which) from PBMCs.

The CDR3 DNA is TGCGCCAGCAGCCAAGTTTGGGGTACGAACACCGGGGAGCTGTTTTTT. It translates to CASSQVWGTNTGELFF. This chain uses TRBV4-3 with TRBJ2-2; no definite D call. Germline CDR1 reads LGHNA; CDR2 reads YSLEER. This CDR3 spans 16 amino acids. The V end lost 1 base, the J end lost 0 bases, and 9 bases lay between the germline ends.